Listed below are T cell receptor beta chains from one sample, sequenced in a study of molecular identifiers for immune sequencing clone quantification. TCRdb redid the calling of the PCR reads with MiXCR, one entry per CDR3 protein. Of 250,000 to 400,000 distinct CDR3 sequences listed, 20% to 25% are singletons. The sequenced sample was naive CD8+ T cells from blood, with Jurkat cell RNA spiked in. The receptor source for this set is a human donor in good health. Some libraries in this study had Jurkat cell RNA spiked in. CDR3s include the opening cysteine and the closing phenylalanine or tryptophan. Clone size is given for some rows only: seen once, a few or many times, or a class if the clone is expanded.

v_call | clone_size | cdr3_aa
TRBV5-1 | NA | CASSLGQGRSETQYF
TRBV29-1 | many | CSVDFGTAANTGELFF
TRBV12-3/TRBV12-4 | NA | CASSLGGGTPEQYF
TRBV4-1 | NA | CASSLLLPAGGTEAFF
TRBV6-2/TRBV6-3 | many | CASSYYAVNTEAFF
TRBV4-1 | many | CASSQDRSSGNTIYF
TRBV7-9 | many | CASSPASEGEGQPQHF
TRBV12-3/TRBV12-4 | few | CASSFGSFSTDTQYF
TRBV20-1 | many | CSARKPTDNEQFF
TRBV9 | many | CASSVDLVPGTIDTQYF
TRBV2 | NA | CASRHDRLSTGNTIYF
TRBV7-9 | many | CASSLGSDPHF
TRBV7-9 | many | CASSYAGQGGTDTQYF
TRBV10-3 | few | CAISGDFSYEQYF
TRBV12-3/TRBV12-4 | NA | CASSFSSGQGANEQYF
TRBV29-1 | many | CSVEGQGPGYTF
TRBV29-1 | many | CSVDPEVADTQYF
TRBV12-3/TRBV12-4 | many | CASRPDRGAGYTF
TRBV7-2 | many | CASSQYTRRAGGLKWRDTQYF
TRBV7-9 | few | CASYRDSHEEQFF
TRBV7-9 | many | CASSLGKTKNTGELFF
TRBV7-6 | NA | CASSPDLVGALFF
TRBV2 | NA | CASSESTEVRNYGYTF
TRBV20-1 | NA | CSAPSGPTYEQYF
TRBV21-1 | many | CASSRPQGIAGELFF
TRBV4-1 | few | CASSQVMTEAFF
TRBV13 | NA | CASSGPPGQETQYF
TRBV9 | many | CASSVYPGGKDGELFF
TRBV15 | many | CATSIRSTDTQYF
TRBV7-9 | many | CASSSVSADEETQYF
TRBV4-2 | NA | CASSQWTGGSYEQYF
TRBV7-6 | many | CASSLAEETQYF
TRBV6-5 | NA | CASRLSGGTFRADTQYF
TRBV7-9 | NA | CASSWGGGYEQYF
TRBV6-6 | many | CASSYTWGYEQYF
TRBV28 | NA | CASSSTFSYEQYF
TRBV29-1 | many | CSVLPAGAYEQYF
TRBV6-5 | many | CASSLEPLAGGGTGELFF
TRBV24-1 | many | CATSEGSNEQFF
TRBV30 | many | CAWSPGATNEKLFF
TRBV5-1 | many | CASRGLADNTGELFF
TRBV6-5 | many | CASSDNSENSNQPQHF
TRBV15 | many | CATSRDKGSEAFF
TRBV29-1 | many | CSVEGQASNTEAFF
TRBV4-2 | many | CASSQKTGVYTEAFF
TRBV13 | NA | CASSNPVHGYTF